This T cell receptor beta chain was recorded in a study of blood T cell repertoires in COVID-19. Libraries were prepared by immunoSEQ multiplex PCR; TCRdb keeps only in-frame clonotypes and omits some of them. The sample yields about 210,000 clones, 86% seen once. CDR1 and CDR2 from the germline V gene are MGHRA and YSYEKL. The CDR3 sequence is 15 residues long. V was clipped by 0 bases and J by 2 bases, with 11 bases between them. This sequence joins TRBV4-1 and TRBJ2-7; no definite D call. The sample taken for sequencing was PBMCs or T cells enriched from blood (not recorded which). This clonotype was sampled from a woman aged 40 to 50 in a cohort exposed to, infected with or recovered from COVID-19 (not recorded which). The CDR3, as DNA: TGCGCCAGCAGCCAAGACCCGGCCAGGCCCTACGAGCAGTACTTC. Its translation is CASSQDPARPYEQYF.